This T cell receptor beta chain was documented in a study of somatic mutations in cytotoxic T cells in rheumatoid arthritis. Sequenced by immunoSEQ multiplex PCR; TCRdb stores in-frame clones only, minus some. In the table there are about 20,000 clones, 86% of which are singletons. Whole-study results and caveats: Age-dependent increases in CD8+ clonality occurred in rheumatoid arthritis patients but not in healthy controls.

Germline V lookup: CDR1 MNHEY, CDR2 SMNVEV (reference sequence). The CDR3 extends over 13 amino acids. The trim removed 3 bases at V and 7 bases at J, leaving 5 bases unmatched. There are a few counts of this clone. Its antigen remains unknown. The specimen sequenced was CD8+ T cells sorted from blood. This clonotype originated in a woman in her forties or fifties in good health. The V and J genes are TRBV27 and TRBJ1-2, with 7 bases lining up with TRBD1. CDR3: CASSFGAGGGYTF. The CDR3 region has the DNA TGTGCCAGCAGTTTCGGGGCAGGGGGTGGCTACACCTTC.